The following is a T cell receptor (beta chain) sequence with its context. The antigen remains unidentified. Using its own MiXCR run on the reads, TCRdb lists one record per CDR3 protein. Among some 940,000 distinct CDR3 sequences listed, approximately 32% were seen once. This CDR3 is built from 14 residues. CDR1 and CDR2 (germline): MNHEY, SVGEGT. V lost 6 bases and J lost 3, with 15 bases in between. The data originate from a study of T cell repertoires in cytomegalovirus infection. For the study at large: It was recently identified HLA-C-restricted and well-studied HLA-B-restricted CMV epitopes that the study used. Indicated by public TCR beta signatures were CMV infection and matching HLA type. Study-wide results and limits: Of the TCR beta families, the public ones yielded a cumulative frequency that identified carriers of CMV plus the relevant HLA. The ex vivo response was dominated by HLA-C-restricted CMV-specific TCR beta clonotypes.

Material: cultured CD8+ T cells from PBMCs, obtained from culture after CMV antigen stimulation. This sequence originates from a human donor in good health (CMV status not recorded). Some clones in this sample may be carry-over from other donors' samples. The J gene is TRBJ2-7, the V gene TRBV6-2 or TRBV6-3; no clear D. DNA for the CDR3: TGTGCCAGCAGGAAGACCGGGCCAGTCTACGAGCAGTACTTC. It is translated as CASRKTGPVYEQYF.